The clone carrying this TCR beta chain was picked up one time. What it recognizes is unknown. The CDR3 is 13 amino acids. The junction had 4 bases not matched to a gene; V was cut back by 6 bases and J by 5 bases. CDR1 and CDR2 (germline): ENHRY, SYGVKD. Authors' data handling: Junction-only sequences without quality scores came from ImmunoSEQ, so filtering differed. Repertoires were generated with immunoSEQ multiplex PCR, while TCRdb's copy carries only in-frame clones and drops some. V and J calls and clone size are those listed in that table; D and trimming were worked out from the DNA. This sample has some 2 million clones; 95% occur once, and the top ten carry about 0.13%. The sample originates from a study of shared clonotypes between healthy human individuals. Study observations and caveats: It was the few donors that limited the genetic and exposure-history diversity represented. Sorted-subset samples were not fully sequenced, rarefaction indicated.

Naive CD4+ cells were CD45RA-selected; the remaining cells were memory. The specimen sequenced was naive CD4+ T cells sorted from blood. Subset: CD45RA+ positively selected. The chain carries TRBV10-3 and TRBJ1-5; TRBD1 aligns across 7 bases. This receptor was taken from a young man in good health. The CDR3 nucleotides are TGTGCCATCAGAACAGGGGAACATCAGCCCCAGCATTTT. Protein sequence: CAIRTGEHQPQHF.